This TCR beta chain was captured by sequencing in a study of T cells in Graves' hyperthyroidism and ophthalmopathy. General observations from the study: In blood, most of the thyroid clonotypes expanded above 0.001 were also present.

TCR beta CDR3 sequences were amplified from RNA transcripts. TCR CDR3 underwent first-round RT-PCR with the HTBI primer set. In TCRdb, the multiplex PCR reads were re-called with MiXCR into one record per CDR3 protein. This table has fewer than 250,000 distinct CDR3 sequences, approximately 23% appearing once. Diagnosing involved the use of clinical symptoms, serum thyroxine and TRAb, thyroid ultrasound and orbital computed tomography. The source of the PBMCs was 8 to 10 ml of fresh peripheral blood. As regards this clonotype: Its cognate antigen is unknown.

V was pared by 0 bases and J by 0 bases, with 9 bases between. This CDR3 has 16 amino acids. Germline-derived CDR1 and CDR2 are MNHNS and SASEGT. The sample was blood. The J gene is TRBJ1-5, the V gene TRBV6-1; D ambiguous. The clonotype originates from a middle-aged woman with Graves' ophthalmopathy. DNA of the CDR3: TGTGCCAGCAGTGAAGCGCGTCAGTATAGCAATCAGCCCCAGCATTTT. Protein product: CASSEARQYSNQPQHF.